This T cell receptor (beta chain) originates from a study of blood T cell repertoires in COVID-19. Study in general: Acute and convalescent COVID-19 samples came from the United States, Italy and Spain. PBMCs, B-cell-depleted T cells, or T cells were the source of the cDNA or gDNA that made up the material.

This CDR3 spans 15 amino acids. Germline V CDR1 and CDR2: SGHTA, FQGTGA. Trimming took off 2 bases at V and 2 bases at J, with 9 bases between the two ends. Authors' data handling: From reference gene primer amplification, estimates of nucleated cell counts were derived. The method was immunoSEQ multiplex PCR; TCRdb's version includes in-frame clones alone and lacks a portion of them. The V and J calls and clone size were taken over from that table, and D and trimming were inferred from the DNA. The sample consists of 200,000 to 250,000 clones, around 84% of them appearing once. The chain combines TRBV7-3 with TRBJ2-2; D is undetermined. The sample comprised peripheral blood. This sequence was found in a woman of 80 years or more with COVID-19, enrolled during active disease. CDR3 sequence: CASSLAALNTGELFF. In nucleotides, the CDR3 is TGTGCCAGCAGCTTAGCGGCCTTAAACACCGGGGAGCTGTTTTTT.